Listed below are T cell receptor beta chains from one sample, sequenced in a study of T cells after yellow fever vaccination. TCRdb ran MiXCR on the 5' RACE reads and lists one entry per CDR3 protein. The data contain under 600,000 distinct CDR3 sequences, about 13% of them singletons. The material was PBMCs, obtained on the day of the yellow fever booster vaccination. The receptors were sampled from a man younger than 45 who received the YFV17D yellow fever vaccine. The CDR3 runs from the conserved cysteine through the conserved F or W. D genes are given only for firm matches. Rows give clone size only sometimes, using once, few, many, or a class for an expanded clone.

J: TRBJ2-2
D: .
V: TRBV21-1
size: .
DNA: TGTGCCAGCAGCAACGCTGGACAGGGGGACACCGGGGAGCTGTTTTTT
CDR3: CASSNAGQGDTGELFF

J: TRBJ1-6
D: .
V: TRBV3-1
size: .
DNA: TGTGCCAGCAGCCAAGATAACGGGGTGTATAATTCACCCCTCCACTTT
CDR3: CASSQDNGVYNSPLHF

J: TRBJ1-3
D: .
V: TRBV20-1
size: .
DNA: TGCAGTGCTAGAGAAAATGGAAACACCATATATTTT
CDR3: CSARENGNTIYF

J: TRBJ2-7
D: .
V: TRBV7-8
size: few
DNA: TGTGCCAGCAGCGGCCCAGGGCTTACTAGTTCCGAGCAGTACTTC
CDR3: CASSGPGLTSSEQYF

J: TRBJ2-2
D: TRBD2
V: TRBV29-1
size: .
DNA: TGCAGCGTGGGACTAGCGGGAGGGAACACCGGGGAGCTGTTTTTT
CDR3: CSVGLAGGNTGELFF

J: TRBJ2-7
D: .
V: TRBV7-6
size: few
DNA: TGTGCCAGCAGCTCCTCCCCGGATACATCCTACGAGCAGTACTTC
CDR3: CASSSSPDTSYEQYF

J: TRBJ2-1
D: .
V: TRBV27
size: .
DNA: TGTGCCAGTACCACTCCAGGGGACTCCTACAATGAGCAGTTCTTC
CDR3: CASTTPGDSYNEQFF

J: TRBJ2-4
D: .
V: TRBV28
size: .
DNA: TGTGCCAGCAGAGACGGCAACATTCAGTACTTC
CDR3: CASRDGNIQYF

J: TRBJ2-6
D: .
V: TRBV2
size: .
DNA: TGTGCCAGCAGTGAAGTAATCTCTGGGGCCAACGTCCTGACTTTC
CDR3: CASSEVISGANVLTF

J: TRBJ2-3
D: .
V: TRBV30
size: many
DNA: TGTGCCTGGATGCGGGGCCGGGACGGGTTGAGCACAGATACGCAGTATTTT
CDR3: CAWMRGRDGLSTDTQYF

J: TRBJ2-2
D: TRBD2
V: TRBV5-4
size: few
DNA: TGTGCCAGCAGCCCCGGGAGGGACACCGGGGAGCTGTTTTTT
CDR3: CASSPGRDTGELFF

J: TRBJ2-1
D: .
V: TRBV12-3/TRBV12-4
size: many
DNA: TGTGCCAGCAGTGAACAGCGAGTCGGGACGGAGCAGTTCTTC
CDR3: CASSEQRVGTEQFF

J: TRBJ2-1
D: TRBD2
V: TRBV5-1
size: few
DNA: TGCGCCAGCAGCAGAGGGACTAGCGGGAGTTTGGATGAGCAGTTCTTC
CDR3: CASSRGTSGSLDEQFF

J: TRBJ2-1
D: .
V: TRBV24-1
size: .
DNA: TGTGCCACCAGTGACCCGGGGAATGAGCAGTTCTTC
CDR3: CATSDPGNEQFF

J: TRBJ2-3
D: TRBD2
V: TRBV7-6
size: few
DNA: TGTGCCAGCAGCTCAAATAGCGGGAGGGCCGGGGATACGCAGTATTTT
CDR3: CASSSNSGRAGDTQYF